The subject of this entry is one T cell receptor (beta chain). The entry originates in a study of blood T cell repertoires in COVID-19. The V and J ends lost 0 bases and 1 base respectively, with 7 bases between them. The germline V gene encodes CDR1 SGHNT and CDR2 YYREEE (reference sequence). This CDR3 comprises 14 residues. In the original processing: Quantification of nucleated cells was approximated via reference gene primer amplification. The table came from immunoSEQ multiplex PCR; TCRdb's copy has only in-frame clones and leaves some out. V and J calls plus clone size are reproduced from that table; the DNA served to infer D and trimming. The table shows around 130,000 clones, with about 81% occurring only once.

The receptor comes from a woman at least 80 years old with acute or convalescent COVID-19. Sequencing was carried out using peripheral blood. The V and J genes are TRBV5-4 and TRBJ2-5; weak D call: TRBD2 (5 bases). This CDR3 is CASSLAGFQETQYF. The CDR3 DNA is TGTGCCAGCAGCTTGGCGGGGTTCCAAGAGACCCAGTACTTC.